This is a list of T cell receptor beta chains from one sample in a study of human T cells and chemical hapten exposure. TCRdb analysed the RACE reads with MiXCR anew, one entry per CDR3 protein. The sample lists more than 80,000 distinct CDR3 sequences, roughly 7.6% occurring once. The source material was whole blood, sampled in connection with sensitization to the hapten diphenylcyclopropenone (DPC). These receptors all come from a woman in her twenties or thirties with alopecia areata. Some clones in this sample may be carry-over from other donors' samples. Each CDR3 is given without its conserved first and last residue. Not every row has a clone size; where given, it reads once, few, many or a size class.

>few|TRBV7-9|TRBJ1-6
ASSPAEVYSPLH
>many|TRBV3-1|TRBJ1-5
ASTSGLSQPQH
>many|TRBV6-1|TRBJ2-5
ASNVKSTQY
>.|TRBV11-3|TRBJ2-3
ASSLGQGADTQY
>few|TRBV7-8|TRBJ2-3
ASSPPFGSGGADTQY
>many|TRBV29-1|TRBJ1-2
SDTPGSPSNYGYT
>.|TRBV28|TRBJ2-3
ASSSGRTSGGLDTQY
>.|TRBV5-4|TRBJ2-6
ASSLDGPCSGANVLT
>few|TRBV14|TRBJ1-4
ASSRITGTRNEKLF
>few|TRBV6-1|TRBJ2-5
ASSDWARRQETQY
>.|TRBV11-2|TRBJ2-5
ASSLNRDQETQY
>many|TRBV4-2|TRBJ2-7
ASSPAQGLPTDYEQY
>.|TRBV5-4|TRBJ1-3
ASSLLSTDTIY
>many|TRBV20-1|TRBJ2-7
SALSGGYEQY
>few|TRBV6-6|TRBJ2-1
ASSSNPNEQF
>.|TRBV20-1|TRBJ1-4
SARGGTGATNEKLF
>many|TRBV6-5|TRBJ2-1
ASSYSGPPDNEQF
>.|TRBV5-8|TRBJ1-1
ASSLDGRMNTEAF
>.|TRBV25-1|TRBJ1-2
ASGGAGTYGYT
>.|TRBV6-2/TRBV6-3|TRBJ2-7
ASSQMATGSDEQY
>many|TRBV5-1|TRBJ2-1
ASSLGGGPYNEQF
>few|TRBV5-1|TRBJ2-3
ASSLGGSGPRGDTQY
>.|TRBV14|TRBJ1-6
ASSLPGNSPLH
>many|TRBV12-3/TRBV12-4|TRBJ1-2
ASSSSILPGQSHYGYT
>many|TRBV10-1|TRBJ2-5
ASTVWGETQY
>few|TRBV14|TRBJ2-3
ASSQGLTGFRDTQY
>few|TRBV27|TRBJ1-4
ASSLSGADEKLF